This T cell receptor (beta chain) was retrieved from a study of molecular identifiers for immune sequencing clone quantification. In this sample, this clonotype turned up many times. TCRdb redid the calling of the PCR reads with MiXCR, one entry per CDR3 protein. Of about 54,000 distinct CDR3 sequences detected, about 25% appear once; the ten largest clones hold about 2%. CDR3 length: 13 amino acids. The germline V and J ends were trimmed by 5 bases and 4 bases, with 11 bases remaining between them. This rearrangement joins TRBV12-3 or TRBV12-4 to TRBJ2-5, with D unresolved. The specimen sequenced was naive CD8+ T cells from blood, with Jurkat cell RNA spiked in. Stated subset: FACS-sorted CD8+CD4-CCR7+CD45RA+ naive T cells. The receptor's source is a human donor in good health. Some libraries in this study had Jurkat cell RNA spiked in. In DNA form, the CDR3 reads TGTGCCAGCAGTAAACAGAACCGAGAGACCCAGTACTTC. Protein: CASSKQNRETQYF.